The source of this TCR beta chain is a study of tumor-infiltrating lymphocytes in primary liver carcinoma. Co-extraction of both nucleic acids (RNA and DNA) used roughly 18-34 mg of unsorted bulk tissue. For each tumor, five separate regions were sampled. Researchers generated TCR beta cDNA from roughly 500 ng of total RNA, relying on a constant-region primer. Investigators got TCR beta libraries out of three nested multiplex PCR rounds, done with slightly modified ARM-PCR. The opening two PCR rounds, around 9 cycles each, paired TRBV1-TRBV30 forward primers with a C-beta reverse primer. Using its own MiXCR run on the multiplex PCR reads, TCRdb lists one record per CDR3 protein. The data contain 50,000 or so distinct CDR3 sequences, around 77% of them seen just once; the ten biggest clones take up roughly a quarter. Germline trimming cut 11 bases from V and 7 bases from J; bases unmatched to any gene: 18. Germline loops: CDR1 SGHAT, CDR2 FQDESV (reference sequence). There are 16 residues in the CDR3.

Sequencing used liver tumor tissue from sampling region 5. The subset denotes: tumor region T5, tumor centre. This clonotype originated in a man in his forties or fifties with primary liver carcinoma and hepatitis B virus infection. J is TRBJ2-1 and V is TRBV11-1; 9 bases align to TRBD2. In nucleotides, the CDR3 is TGTGCCGGCAACTTAAGCAGGGGACTAGCTGTTAATGAGCAGTTCTTC. As protein: CAGNLSRGLAVNEQFF.